This note documents a single T cell receptor (beta chain) sequence. These data originate in a study of CD4 T cells in relation to SARS-CoV-2 and coronaviruses. Deep TCR-beta sequencing used DNA from uncultured naive and memory CD4+ T cells. Profiled with immunoSEQ multiplex PCR; TCRdb holds only in-frame clones, not every one. The repertoire holds tens of thousands of clones, with 85% to 90% as singletons. The CDR3 runs to 13 residues. Germline CDR1 is MDHEN and CDR2 is SYDVKM. With 11 bases removed from V and 1 base from J, the gap between germline ends came to 14 bases. This clonotype originated in an adult with COVID-19. V usage is TRBV28 and J usage is TRBJ1-1; D not resolved. The sequencing sample was made of memory CD4+ T cells from PBMCs. The CDR3 region is CASKPSSNTEAFF. CDR3 DNA sequence: TGTGCCTCCAAACCGTCCTCGAACACTGAAGCTTTCTTT.